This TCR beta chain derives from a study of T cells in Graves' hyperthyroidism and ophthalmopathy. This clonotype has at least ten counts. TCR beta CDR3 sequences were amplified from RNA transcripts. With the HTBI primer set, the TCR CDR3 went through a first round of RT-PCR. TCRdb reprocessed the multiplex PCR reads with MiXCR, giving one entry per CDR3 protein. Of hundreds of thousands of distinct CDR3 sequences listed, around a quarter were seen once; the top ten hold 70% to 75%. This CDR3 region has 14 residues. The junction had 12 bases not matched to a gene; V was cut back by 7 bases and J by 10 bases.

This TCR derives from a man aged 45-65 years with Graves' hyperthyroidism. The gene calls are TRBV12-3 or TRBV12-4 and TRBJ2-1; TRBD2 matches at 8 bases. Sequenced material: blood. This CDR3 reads CASMVTSASGEQFF. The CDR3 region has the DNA TGTGCCAGCATGGTGACTAGCGCTTCTGGGGAGCAGTTCTTC.